This entry lists 26 T cell receptor beta chains sequenced from one sample in a study of vaccination effects on CD4 cells after COVID-19. Following an approximately 11-day culture, CD4+ T cells were purified. Only in-frame clones appear in the TCRdb table, and some are missing; sequencing was by immunoSEQ multiplex PCR. The sample records about 74,000 clones, roughly 80% being singletons. No antigen is known for these receptors. Source: CD4+ T cells from PBMCs cultured without peptide, taken before COVID-19 vaccination. The receptors come from a human donor who received a COVID-19 vaccine.

The chain is built from TRBV9 and TRBJ1-5, with a tentative D call TRBD1 (6 bases). V was cut by 2 bases and J by 3 bases, with 9 bases left in between. This CDR3 is built from 14 residues. From germline, CDR1 is SGDLS and CDR2 YYNGEE. The CDR3 is CASSVTGINQPQHF. CDR3 in DNA: TGTGCCAGCAGCGTTACAGGGATCAATCAGCCCCAGCATTTT.

The chain uses TRBV9 and TRBJ2-2, with D possibly being TRBD1 or TRBD2 (5 bases each). V gave up 7 bases and J gave up 5 bases, with 12 bases separating them. The CDR3 totals 13 residues. The germline gives CDR1 SGDLS, CDR2 YYNGEE. The CDR3, as DNA: TGTGCCAGCGTCCGGGGACGAACCGGGGAGCTGTTTTTT. As protein: CASVRGRTGELFF.

The table lists this clone with a count of one. The chain uses TRBV18 and TRBJ1-1; D perhaps matches TRBD1 (5 bases). This CDR3 region has 15 residues. Trimming pared 4 bases from V and 1 base from J, leaving 13 bases between. In germline, CDR1 is KGHSH, CDR2 LQKENI. The CDR3 sequence: CASSQSSGRNTEAFF. In nucleotides, the CDR3 is TGTGCCAGCTCACAGAGTTCGGGACGGAACACTGAAGCTTTCTTT.

This clone appeared once. The chain is built from TRBV6-2 or TRBV6-3 and TRBJ2-5; 9 nucleotides match TRBD2. This CDR3 has 14 residues. The junction had 6 bases not matched to a gene; V was cut back by 5 bases and J by 5 bases. The germline gives CDR1 MNHEY, CDR2 SVGEGT. The CDR3 is CASSPVAGAETQYF. The CDR3 nucleotides read TGTGCCAGCAGTCCCGTAGCGGGGGCGGAGACCCAGTACTTC.

The chain recombines TRBV12-5 with TRBJ2-2; a possible D gene is TRBD1 (8 bases). Germline V CDR1 and CDR2: LGHNT, FRNRAP. V dropped 3 bases and J dropped 6 bases, with 23 bases sitting between them. The CDR3 consists of 18 residues. The CDR3 loop is CASGLPNQGARGSGELFF. CDR3 coding DNA: TGTGCTAGTGGTTTACCTAACCAGGGGGCGCGGGGGTCCGGGGAGCTGTTTTTT.

The chain uses TRBV9 and TRBJ2-5; 11 bases line up with TRBD1. The V gene's germline CDR1 is SGDLS and CDR2 YYNGEE. V was pared by 7 bases and J by 4 bases, with 3 bases of the junction left unmatched. CDR3 length: 13 residues. The CDR3 sequence: CASGQGAGETQYF. DNA of the CDR3: TGTGCCAGCGGACAGGGGGCTGGAGAGACCCAGTACTTC.

The chain links TRBV19 to TRBJ1-5; D remains unclear. V dropped 5 bases and J dropped 2 bases, with 13 bases sitting between them. There are 15 residues in the CDR3. Germline lookup yields CDR1 LNHDA and CDR2 SQIVND (reference sequence). The CDR3 protein is CASSRRREGNQPQHF. CDR3 bases: TGTGCCAGTAGTCGACGGAGGGAGGGCAATCAGCCCCAGCATTTT.

The V gene is TRBV14, the J gene TRBJ1-2; D gene unclear. Trimming took off 4 bases at V and 4 bases at J, with 13 bases between the two ends. The CDR3 contains 14 residues. CDR1 is SGHDN, CDR2 FVKESK, per germline. The CDR3 nucleotides read TGTGCCAGCAGCCTAGCAGATCGCCTCTATGGCTACACCTTC. Encoded protein: CASSLADRLYGYTF.

In this sample, this clone turned up a few times. The chain has TRBV5-1 and TRBJ2-5; 9 positions agree with TRBD1. The V segment lost 0 bases and the J segment 1 base; nucleotides outside the gene matches: 10. The germline V gene has CDR1 SGHRS and CDR2 YFSETQ. The CDR3 runs to 18 residues. DNA for the CDR3: TGCGCCAGCAGCTTGGAGGGACAGGGTTACCCTTTCCAAGAGACCCAGTACTTC. Its protein product is CASSLEGQGYPFQETQYF.

The J gene is TRBJ1-5, the V gene TRBV18, with no clear D. Deletions cut 3 bases from V and 2 bases from J, with 8 bases between. CDR3 length equals 14 residues. Germline V gene data show CDR1 as KGHSH and CDR2 as LQKENI. Here the CDR3 reads CASSPIRGNQPQHF. CDR3 DNA: TGTGCCAGCTCACCGATAAGGGGCAATCAGCCCCAGCATTTT.

This CDR3 is CARPLKGEWTESSYEQYV. In DNA form, the CDR3 reads TGCGCCAGACCGTTAAAGGGAGAGTGGACAGAGAGCTCCTACGAGCAGTACGTC. The chain couples TRBV5-1 to TRBJ2-7, with a tentative D call TRBD1 (6 bases). The germline CDR1 and CDR2 sequences are SGHRS and YFSETQ. The CDR3 totals 18 residues. V gave up 8 bases and J gave up 0 bases, with 27 bases separating them.

This rearrangement joins TRBV5-1 to TRBJ2-4; TRBD2 agrees at 10 bases. Germline lookup yields CDR1 SGHRS and CDR2 YFSETQ. Trimming cost V 4 bases and J 2 bases; bases outside gene matches: 9. This CDR3 comprises 17 residues. DNA for the CDR3: TGCGCCAGCAGCCCGTTGAGCGGGGGGGGTACCAAAAACATTCAGTACTTC. Translating gives CASSPLSGGGTKNIQYF.

Only a few counts were recorded for this clone. This chain links TRBV6-5 with TRBJ2-1; 8 nucleotides align to TRBD2. CDR1 and CDR2 from the germline V gene are MNHEY and SVGAGI. J was trimmed by 7 bases and V by 5 bases; bases with no gene match: 4. This CDR3 is built from 13 residues. The CDR3 sequence is CASSHQRGNEQFF. CDR3 DNA: TGTGCCAGCAGTCACCAGCGGGGGAATGAGCAGTTCTTC.

V is TRBV6-4 and J is TRBJ2-3, with D possibly matching TRBD1 (6 bases). Germline V CDR1 and CDR2: MRHNA, SNTAGT. Trimming took off 4 bases at V and 4 bases at J, with 9 bases between the two ends. This CDR3 spans 13 amino acids. The CDR3 protein is CASSARQADTQYF. The CDR3 DNA follows: TGTGCCAGCAGTGCAAGACAGGCAGATACGCAGTATTTT.

V and J are TRBV5-4 and TRBJ1-2, with TRBD1 identical over 7 bases. Germline CDR1 reads SGHNT; CDR2 reads YYREEE (reference sequence). This CDR3 region has 14 residues. Unmatched junction bases numbered 5, after V lost 2 bases and J lost 4 bases. The CDR3 spells CASSLAGGGYGYTF. In DNA form, the CDR3 reads TGTGCCAGCAGCTTAGCAGGGGGGGGCTATGGCTACACCTTC.

This chain connects TRBV7-3 to TRBJ1-3; no clear D. The CDR3 extends over 13 amino acids. The ends were cut back, 5 bases at V and 1 base at J, with 6 bases in the middle. Germline lookup yields CDR1 SGHTA and CDR2 FQGTGA. CDR3 sequence reads: CASSERSGNTIYF. In nucleotides, the CDR3 is TGTGCCAGCAGCGAACGGTCTGGAAACACCATATATTTT.

The chain links TRBV28 to TRBJ1-4; 8 nucleotides align to TRBD1. V was clipped by 4 bases and J by 8 bases; unmatched bases: 6. The CDR3 loop spans 14 amino acids. Germline CDR1 reads MDHEN; CDR2 reads SYDVKM. Written as DNA, the CDR3 is TGTGCCAGCAGTTCTCGGACAGGGCGAGAAAAACTGTTTTTT. Translated, it gives CASSSRTGREKLFF.

The V call is TRBV28, the J call TRBJ1-5, with D maybe TRBD1 (5 bases). Trimming took off 3 bases at V and 5 bases at J, with 11 bases between the two ends. CDR3 size: 14 residues. Looked up from germline, CDR1 is MDHEN and CDR2 is SYDVKM. CDR3 residues: CASSLVREDQPQHF. CDR3 in DNA: TGTGCCAGCAGTTTGGTCAGGGAGGATCAGCCCCAGCATTTT.

The chain recombines TRBV15 with TRBJ1-4; perhaps TRBD1 as D (5 bases). From germline, CDR1 is LNHNV and CDR2 YYDKDF (reference sequence). The germline V and J ends were trimmed by 1 base and 5 bases, with 8 bases remaining between them. The length of the CDR3 is 14 residues. Here the CDR3 DNA reads TGTGCCACCAGCAGAGGGGGACGGAATGAAAAACTGTTTTTT. It encodes CATSRGGRNEKLFF.

This clone has just a few counts. The chain links TRBV19 to TRBJ2-4, with a weak D call TRBD1 (6 bases). Germline V gene lookup returns CDR1 LNHDA and CDR2 SQIVND (reference sequence). V was pared by 11 bases and J by 0 bases, with 11 bases between. The CDR3 runs 13 residues. The CDR3 loop reads CASQGLAKNIQYF. The CDR3 DNA follows: TGTGCCTCCCAGGGGTTAGCCAAAAACATTCAGTACTTC.

The chain links TRBV7-8 to TRBJ1-1; no clear D gene. V dropped 1 base and J dropped 1 base, with 4 bases sitting between them. The CDR3 is 13 amino acids. CDR1 and CDR2 (germline): SGHVS, FQNEAQ. CDR3 sequence: CASSLGRNTEAFF. CDR3 nucleotides: TGTGCCAGCAGCTTAGGCAGGAACACTGAAGCTTTCTTT.

This sequence joins TRBV12-1 and TRBJ2-6; whether TRBD2, the table's D call, matches the DNA was not checked. TRBV12-1 is flagged as a pseudogene. The CDR3 is 17 residues long. The CDR3 region has the DNA TGTGCCAGCAGCTTTGGGACTAGCGGGGTTGGGGCCAACGTCCTGACTTTC. It codes for CASSFGTSGVGANVLTF.

This clone appeared once. The chain carries TRBV2 and TRBJ2-2; 9 bases agree with TRBD2. The CDR3 extends over 15 amino acids. The J segment lost 4 bases and the V segment lost 6 bases, leaving 6 bases of the junction unmatched. The V gene's germline CDR1 is SNHLY and CDR2 FYNNEI. CDR3 nucleotide sequence: TGTGCCAGCAGACCGGGACTAGCCGGCACCGGGGAGCTGTTTTTT. Its translation is CASRPGLAGTGELFF.

In this sample, this clone turned up once. This chain joins TRBV6-6 and TRBJ2-3, with D maybe TRBD1 (6 bases). The CDR3 has 13 residues. Per germline, CDR1 MNHNY and CDR2 SVGAGI (reference sequence). Trimming shortened V by 7 bases and J by 10 bases, and 18 bases separated the two germline ends. The CDR3 nucleotides read TGTGCCAGCATTAACACCCCGGGACAAGCGCAGTATTTT. Its translation: CASINTPGQAQYF.

The V call is TRBV24-1, the J call TRBJ1-4, with D uncertain. This CDR3 spans 12 amino acids. Germline V gene data show CDR1 as KGHDR and CDR2 as SFDVKD. V shed 5 bases and J shed 0 bases, with 0 bases lying between them. The CDR3, as DNA: TGTGCCACCAGTGCAACTAATGAAAAACTGTTTTTT. Translated, it gives CATSATNEKLFF.

The J gene is TRBJ1-2, the V gene TRBV12-3 or TRBV12-4, with D possibly being TRBD1 (5 bases). This CDR3 spans 13 amino acids. V lost 7 bases and J lost 2, with 11 bases in between. CDR3 sequence reads: CASTPGLNYGYTF. DNA of the CDR3: TGTGCCAGCACCCCGGGACTCAACTATGGCTACACCTTC.